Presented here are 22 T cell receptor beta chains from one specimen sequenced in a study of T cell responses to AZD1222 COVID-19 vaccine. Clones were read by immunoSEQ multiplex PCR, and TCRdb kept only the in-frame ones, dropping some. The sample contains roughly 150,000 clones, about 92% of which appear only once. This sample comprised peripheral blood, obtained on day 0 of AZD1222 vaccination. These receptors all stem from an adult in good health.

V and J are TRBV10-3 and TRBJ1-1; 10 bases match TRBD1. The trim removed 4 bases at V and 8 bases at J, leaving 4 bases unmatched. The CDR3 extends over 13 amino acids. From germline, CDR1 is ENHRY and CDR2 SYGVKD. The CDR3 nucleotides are TGTGCCATCAGTGGTGACAGGGGGCGAGAAGCTTTCTTT. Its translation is CAISGDRGREAFF.

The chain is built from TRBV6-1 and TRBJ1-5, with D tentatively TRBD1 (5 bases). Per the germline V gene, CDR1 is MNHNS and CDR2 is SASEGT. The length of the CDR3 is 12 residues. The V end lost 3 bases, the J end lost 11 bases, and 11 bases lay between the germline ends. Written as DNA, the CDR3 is TGTGCCAGCAGTGAGGTGGGGGAAGCCCAGCATTTT. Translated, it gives CASSEVGEAQHF.

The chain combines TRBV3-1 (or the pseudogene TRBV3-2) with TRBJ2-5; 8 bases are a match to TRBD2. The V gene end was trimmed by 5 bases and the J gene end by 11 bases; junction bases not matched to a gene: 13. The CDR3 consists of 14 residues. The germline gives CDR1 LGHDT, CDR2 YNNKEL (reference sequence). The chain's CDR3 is CASSDIAGPTLQYF. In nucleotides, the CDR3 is TGTGCCAGCAGCGATATAGCGGGGCCCACCTTGCAGTACTTC.

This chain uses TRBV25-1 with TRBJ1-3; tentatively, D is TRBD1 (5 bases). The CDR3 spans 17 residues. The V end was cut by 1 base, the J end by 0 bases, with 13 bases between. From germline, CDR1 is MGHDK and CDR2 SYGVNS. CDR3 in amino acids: CASSESRGRISGNTIYF. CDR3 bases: TGTGCCAGCAGTGAATCCCGGGGACGGATCTCTGGAAACACCATATATTTT.

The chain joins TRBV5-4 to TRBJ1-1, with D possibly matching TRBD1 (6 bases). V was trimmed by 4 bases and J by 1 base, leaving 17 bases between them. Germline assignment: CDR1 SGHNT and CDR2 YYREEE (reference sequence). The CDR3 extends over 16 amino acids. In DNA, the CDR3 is TGTGCCAGCAGCCCAGCTGTAGGGGGGGCGAACACTGAAGCTTTCTTT. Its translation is CASSPAVGGANTEAFF.

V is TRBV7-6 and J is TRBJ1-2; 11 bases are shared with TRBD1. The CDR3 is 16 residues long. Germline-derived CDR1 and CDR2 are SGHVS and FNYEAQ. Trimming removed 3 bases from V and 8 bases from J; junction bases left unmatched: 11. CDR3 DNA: TGTGCCAGCAGCTTCCATAGCGCGGGACAGGGGGACGGCTACACCTTC. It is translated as CASSFHSAGQGDGYTF.

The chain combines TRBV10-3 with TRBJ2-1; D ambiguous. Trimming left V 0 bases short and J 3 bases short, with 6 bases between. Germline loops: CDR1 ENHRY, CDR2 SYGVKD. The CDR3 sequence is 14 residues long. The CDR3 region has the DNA TGTGCCATCAGTGAGTCTGGAGACTACAATGAGCAGTTCTTC. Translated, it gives CAISESGDYNEQFF.

The CDR3 DNA follows: TGTGCCAGCAGCGTTACGGGGAATGAAAAACTGTTTTTT. Translation: CASSVTGNEKLFF. The chain carries TRBV5-4 and TRBJ1-4; D is unresolved. Germline-derived CDR1 and CDR2 are SGHNT and YYREEE (reference sequence). This CDR3 contains 13 residues. V shed 4 bases and J shed 5 bases, with 9 bases lying between them.

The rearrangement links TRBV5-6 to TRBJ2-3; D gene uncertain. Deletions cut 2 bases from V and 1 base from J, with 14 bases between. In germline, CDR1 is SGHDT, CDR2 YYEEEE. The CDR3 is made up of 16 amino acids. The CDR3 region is CASSLWLPRRTDTQYF. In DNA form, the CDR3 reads TGTGCCAGCAGCTTATGGCTTCCCAGACGCACAGATACGCAGTATTTT.

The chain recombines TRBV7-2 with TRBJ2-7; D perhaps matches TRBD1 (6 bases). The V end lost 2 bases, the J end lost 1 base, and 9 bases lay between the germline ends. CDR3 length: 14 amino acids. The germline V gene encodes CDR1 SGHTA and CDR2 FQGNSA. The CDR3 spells CASSLRQESYEQYF. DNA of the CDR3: TGTGCCAGCAGCTTACGACAGGAATCCTACGAGCAGTACTTC.

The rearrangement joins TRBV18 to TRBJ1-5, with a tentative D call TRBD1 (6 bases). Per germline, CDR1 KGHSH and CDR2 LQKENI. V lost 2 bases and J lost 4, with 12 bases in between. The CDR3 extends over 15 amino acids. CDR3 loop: CASSPNRADNQPQHF. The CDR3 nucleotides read TGTGCCAGCTCACCAAACAGGGCTGATAATCAGCCCCAGCATTTT. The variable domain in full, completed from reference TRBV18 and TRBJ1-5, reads NAGVMQNPRHLVRRRGQEARLRCSPMKGHSHVYWYRQLPEEGLKFMVYLQKENIIDESGMPKERFSAEFPKEGPSILRIQQVVRGDSAAYFCASSPNRADNQPQHFGDGTRLSIL.

As DNA, the CDR3 is TGTGCCAGCAGCACACCGGGACAGGGCTACGAGCAGTACTTC. Protein: CASSTPGQGYEQYF. The rearrangement links TRBV28 to TRBJ2-7; 9 positions agree with TRBD1. CDR3 size: 14 residues. The trim removed 6 bases at V and 3 bases at J, leaving 6 bases unmatched. Germline CDR1 is MDHEN and CDR2 is SYDVKM.

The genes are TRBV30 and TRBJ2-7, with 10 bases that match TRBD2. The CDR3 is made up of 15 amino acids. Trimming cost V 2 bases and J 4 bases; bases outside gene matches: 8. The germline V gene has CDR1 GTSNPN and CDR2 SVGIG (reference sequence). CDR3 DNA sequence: TGTGCCTGGAGTCCCGATAGCGGGGGGACATACGAGCAGTACTTC. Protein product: CAWSPDSGGTYEQYF.

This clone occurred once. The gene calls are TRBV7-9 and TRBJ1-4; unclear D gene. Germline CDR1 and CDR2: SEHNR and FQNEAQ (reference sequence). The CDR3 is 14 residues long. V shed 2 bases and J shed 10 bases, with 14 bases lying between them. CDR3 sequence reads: CASSLPAGLGKLFF. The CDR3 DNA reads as TGTGCCAGCAGCTTACCGGCCGGGTTGGGAAAACTGTTTTTT.

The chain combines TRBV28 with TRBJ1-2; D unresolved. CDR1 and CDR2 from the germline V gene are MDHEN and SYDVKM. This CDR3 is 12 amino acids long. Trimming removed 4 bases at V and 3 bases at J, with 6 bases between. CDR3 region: CASSWVDYGYTF. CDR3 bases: TGTGCCAGCAGTTGGGTCGACTATGGCTACACCTTC.

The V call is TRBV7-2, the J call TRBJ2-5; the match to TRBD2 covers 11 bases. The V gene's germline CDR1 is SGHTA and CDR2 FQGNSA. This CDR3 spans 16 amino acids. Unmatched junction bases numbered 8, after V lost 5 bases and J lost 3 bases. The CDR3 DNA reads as TGTGCCAGCAGCCCTCGAATAGCGGGGGGGAAAGAGACCCAGTACTTC. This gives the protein CASSPRIAGGKETQYF.

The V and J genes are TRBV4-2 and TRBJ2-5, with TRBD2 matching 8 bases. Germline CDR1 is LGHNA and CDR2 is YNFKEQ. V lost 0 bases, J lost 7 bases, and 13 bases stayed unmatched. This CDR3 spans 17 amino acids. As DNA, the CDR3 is TGTGCCAGCAGCCAAGAAGCGGGGGCCCCGCCTACGGGGACCCAGTACTTC. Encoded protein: CASSQEAGAPPTGTQYF.

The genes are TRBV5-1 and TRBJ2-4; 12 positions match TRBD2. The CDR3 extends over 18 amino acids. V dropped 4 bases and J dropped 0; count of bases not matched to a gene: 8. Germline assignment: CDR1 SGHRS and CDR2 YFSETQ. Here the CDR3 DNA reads TGCGCCAGCAGCGCCGGGACTAGCGGGTTACTAGCCAAAAACATTCAGTACTTC. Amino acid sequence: CASSAGTSGLLAKNIQYF. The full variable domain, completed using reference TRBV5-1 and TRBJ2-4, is KAGVTQTPRYLIKTRGQQVTLSCSPISGHRSVSWYQQTPGQGLQFLFEYFSETQRNKGNFPGRFSGRQFSNSRSEMNVSTLELGDSALYLCASSAGTSGLLAKNIQYFGAGTRLSVL.

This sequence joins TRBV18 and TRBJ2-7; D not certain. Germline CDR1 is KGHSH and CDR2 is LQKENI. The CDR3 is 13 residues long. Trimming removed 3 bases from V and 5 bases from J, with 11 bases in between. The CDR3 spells CASSPQVEDEQYF. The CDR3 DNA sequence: TGTGCCAGCTCACCGCAGGTAGAGGACGAGCAGTACTTC.

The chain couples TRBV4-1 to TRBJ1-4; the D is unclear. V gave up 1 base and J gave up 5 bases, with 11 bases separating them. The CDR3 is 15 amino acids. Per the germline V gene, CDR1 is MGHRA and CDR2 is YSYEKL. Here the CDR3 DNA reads TGCGCCAGCAGCCAAGTACCCATCTCCAATGAAAAACTGTTTTTT. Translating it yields CASSQVPISNEKLFF.

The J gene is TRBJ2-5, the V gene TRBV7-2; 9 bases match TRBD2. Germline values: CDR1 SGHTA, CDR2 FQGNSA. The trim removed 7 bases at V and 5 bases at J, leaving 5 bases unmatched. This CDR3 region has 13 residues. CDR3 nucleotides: TGTGCCAGCAAAGTAGCGGGGGCTGAGACCCAGTACTTC. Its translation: CASKVAGAETQYF. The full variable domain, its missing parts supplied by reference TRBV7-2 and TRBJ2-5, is GAGVSQSPSNKVTEKGKDVELRCDPISGHTALYWYRQSLGQGLEFLIYFQGNSAPDKSGLPSDRFSAERTGGSVSTLTIQRTQQEDSAVYLCASKVAGAETQYFGPGTRLLVL.

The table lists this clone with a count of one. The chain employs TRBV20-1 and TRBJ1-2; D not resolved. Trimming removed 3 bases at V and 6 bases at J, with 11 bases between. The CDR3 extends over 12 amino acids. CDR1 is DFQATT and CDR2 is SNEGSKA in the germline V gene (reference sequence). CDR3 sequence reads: CSASGHDNGYTF. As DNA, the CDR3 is TGCAGTGCTAGTGGGCACGACAATGGCTACACCTTC.